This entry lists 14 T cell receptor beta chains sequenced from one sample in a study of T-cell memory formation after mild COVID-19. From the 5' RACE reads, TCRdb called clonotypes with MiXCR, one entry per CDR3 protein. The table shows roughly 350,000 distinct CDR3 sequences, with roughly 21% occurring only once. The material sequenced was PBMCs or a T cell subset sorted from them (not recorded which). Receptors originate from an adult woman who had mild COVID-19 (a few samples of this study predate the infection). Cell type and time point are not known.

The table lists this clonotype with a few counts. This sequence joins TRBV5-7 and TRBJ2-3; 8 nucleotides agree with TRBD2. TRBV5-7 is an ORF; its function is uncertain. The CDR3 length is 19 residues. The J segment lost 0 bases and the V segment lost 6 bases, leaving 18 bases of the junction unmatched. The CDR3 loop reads CASNPYSDRASGSTDTQYF. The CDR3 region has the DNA TGTGCCAGCAACCCATACTCCGATCGGGCTAGCGGGAGCACAGATACGCAGTATTTT.

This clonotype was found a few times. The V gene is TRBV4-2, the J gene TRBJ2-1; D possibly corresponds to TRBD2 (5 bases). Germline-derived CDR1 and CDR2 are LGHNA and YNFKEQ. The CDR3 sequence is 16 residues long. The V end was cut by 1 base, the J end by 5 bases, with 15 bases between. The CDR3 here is CASSQVRSSPDNEQFF. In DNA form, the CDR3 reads TGTGCCAGCAGCCAAGTAAGGTCTAGCCCAGACAATGAGCAGTTCTTC.

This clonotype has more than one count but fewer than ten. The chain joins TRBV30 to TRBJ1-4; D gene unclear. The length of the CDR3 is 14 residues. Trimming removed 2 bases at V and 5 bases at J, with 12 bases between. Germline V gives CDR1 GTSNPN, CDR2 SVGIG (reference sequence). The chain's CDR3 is CAWSRTGKNEKLFF. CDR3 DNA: TGTGCCTGGAGTCGGACGGGGAAAAATGAAAAACTGTTTTTT.

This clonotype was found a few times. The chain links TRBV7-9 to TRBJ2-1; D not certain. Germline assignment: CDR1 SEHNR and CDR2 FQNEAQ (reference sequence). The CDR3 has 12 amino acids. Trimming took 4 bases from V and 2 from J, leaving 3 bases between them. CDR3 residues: CASSSAYNEQFF. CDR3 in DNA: TGTGCCAGCAGCTCAGCCTACAATGAGCAGTTCTTC.

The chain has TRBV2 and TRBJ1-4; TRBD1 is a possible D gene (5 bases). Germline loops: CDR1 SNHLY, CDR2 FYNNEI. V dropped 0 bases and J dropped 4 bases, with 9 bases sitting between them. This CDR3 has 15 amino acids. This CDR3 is CASSEAHRSNEKLFF. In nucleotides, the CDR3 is TGTGCCAGCAGTGAAGCGCACAGGAGTAATGAAAAACTGTTTTTT.

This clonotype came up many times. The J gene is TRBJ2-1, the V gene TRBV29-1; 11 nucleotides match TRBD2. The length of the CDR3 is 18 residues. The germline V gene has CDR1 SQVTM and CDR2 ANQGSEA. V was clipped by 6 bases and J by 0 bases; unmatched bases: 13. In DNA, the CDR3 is TGCAGCGTAAATCTAGCGGGAGGTTTCGCGCTCTCCTACAATGAGCAGTTCTTC. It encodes CSVNLAGGFALSYNEQFF.

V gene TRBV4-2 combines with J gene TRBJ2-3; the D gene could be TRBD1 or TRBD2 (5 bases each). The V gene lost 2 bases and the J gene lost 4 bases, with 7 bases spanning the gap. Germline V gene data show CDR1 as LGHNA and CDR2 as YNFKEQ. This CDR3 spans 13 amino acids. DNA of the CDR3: TGTGCCAGCAGCCAAAGGGACGCAGATACGCAGTATTTT. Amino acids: CASSQRDADTQYF.

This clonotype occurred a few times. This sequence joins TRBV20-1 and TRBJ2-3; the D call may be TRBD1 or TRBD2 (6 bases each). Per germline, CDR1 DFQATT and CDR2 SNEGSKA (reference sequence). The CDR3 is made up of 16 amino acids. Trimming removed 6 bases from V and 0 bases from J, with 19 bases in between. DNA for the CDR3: TGCAGTGCCACCCCGATGGGGGGCCCAAGCACAGATACGCAGTATTTT. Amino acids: CSATPMGGPSTDTQYF.

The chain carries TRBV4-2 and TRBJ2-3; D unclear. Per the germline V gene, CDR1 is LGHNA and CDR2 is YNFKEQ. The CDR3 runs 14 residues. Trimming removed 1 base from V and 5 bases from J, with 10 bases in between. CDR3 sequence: CASSQGTSEDTQYF. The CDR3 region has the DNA TGTGCCAGCAGCCAAGGGACCTCGGAAGATACGCAGTATTTT.

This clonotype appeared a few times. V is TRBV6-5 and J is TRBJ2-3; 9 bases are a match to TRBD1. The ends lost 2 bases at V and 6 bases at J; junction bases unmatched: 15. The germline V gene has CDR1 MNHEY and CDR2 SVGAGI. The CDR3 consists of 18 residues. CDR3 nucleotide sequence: TGTGCCAGCAGTTACCCCGGGACAGGGTGTTGGTCCGTGGATACGCAGTATTTT. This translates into CASSYPGTGCWSVDTQYF.

CDR3 sequence: CASSPSGISGNTIYF. The CDR3 nucleotides read TGTGCCAGCAGTCCCTCAGGGATCAGTGGAAACACCATATATTTT. The chain employs TRBV12-3 or TRBV12-4 and TRBJ1-3; the D gene is possibly TRBD1 (5 bases). The CDR3 sequence is 15 residues long. Trimming took 5 bases from V and 3 from J, leaving 14 bases between them.

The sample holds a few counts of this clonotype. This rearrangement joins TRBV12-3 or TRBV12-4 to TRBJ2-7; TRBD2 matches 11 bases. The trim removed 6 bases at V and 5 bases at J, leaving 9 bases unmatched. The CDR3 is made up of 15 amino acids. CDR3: CASSQTSGSVHEQYF. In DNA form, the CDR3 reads TGTGCCAGCAGCCAAACTAGCGGGAGTGTCCACGAGCAGTACTTC.

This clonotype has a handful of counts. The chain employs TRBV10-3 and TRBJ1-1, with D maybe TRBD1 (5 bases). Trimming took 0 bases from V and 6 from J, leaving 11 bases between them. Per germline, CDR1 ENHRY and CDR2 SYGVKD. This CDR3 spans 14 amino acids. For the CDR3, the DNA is TGTGCCATCAGTGAGTCGAGTGGGGGACCTGAAGCTTTCTTT. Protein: CAISESSGGPEAFF.

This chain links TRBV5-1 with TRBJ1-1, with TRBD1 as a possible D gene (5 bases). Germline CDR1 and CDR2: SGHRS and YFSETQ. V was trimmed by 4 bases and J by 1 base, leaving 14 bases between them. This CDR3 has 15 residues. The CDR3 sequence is CASSPRQRGNTEAFF. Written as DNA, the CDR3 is TGCGCCAGCAGCCCGCGACAGAGGGGGAACACTGAAGCTTTCTTT.